This is a list of T cell receptor beta chains from one sample in a study of neoadjuvant anti-PD-1 for oral cavity cancer. This table comes from immunoSEQ multiplex PCR, and its TCRdb copy is limited to in-frame clones, with some not included. The sample holds about 68,000 clones, around 84% seen once. The specimen was PBMCs, collected after nivolumab (anti-PD-1) treatment. These receptors originate from a person aged 35 to 85 with oral cavity squamous cell carcinoma. Both conserved end residues are part of each CDR3. The order of the fields is V gene, D gene, clone size, J gene, CDR3 DNA, CDR3 protein. D genes are given only for firm matches. For some rows the clone size is stated as once, few or many, or as a class when expanded; others skip it.

>TRBV6-5|.|.|TRBJ2-5
TGTGCCAGCAGTTCCCCTAAAGGGCAAGAGACCCAGTACTTC
CASSSPKGQETQYF
>TRBV27|.|.|TRBJ2-7
TGTGCCAGCAGTTTGGGAAGCGAGCAGTACTTC
CASSLGSEQYF
>TRBV7-9|TRBD1|.|TRBJ2-2
TGTGCCAGCAGCTGGGGACAGTTAAGGGGATTTACCGGGGAGCTGTTTTTT
CASSWGQLRGFTGELFF
>TRBV6-1|.|few|TRBJ1-2
TGTGCCAGCAGTGAAGTACAGGGCTATGGCTACACCTTC
CASSEVQGYGYTF
>TRBV5-6|.|.|TRBJ2-1
TGTGCCAGCAGCTTGACGGGGAATGAGCAGTTCTTC
CASSLTGNEQFF
>TRBV28|TRBD1|.|TRBJ1-2
TGTTCGACAGGGGTTGATGGCTACACCTTC
CSTGVDGYTF
>TRBV11-2|TRBD2|.|TRBJ2-5
TGTGCCAGCAGGGTGGGACTAGCGGGTCCAGGGACCCAGTACTTC
CASRVGLAGPGTQYF
>TRBV11-2|.|.|TRBJ2-5
TGTGCCAGCAGCTTCACGGTTAACCAAGAGACCCAGTACTTC
CASSFTVNQETQYF
>TRBV9|TRBD1|.|TRBJ1-1
TGTGCCAGCAGCGTAGAGGCAGGGGGTGGTTCAGCTTTCTTT
CASSVEAGGGSAFF
>TRBV29-1|.|.|TRBJ2-5
TGCAGCGCTCGCGAGTATGAGACCCAGTACTTC
CSAREYETQYF